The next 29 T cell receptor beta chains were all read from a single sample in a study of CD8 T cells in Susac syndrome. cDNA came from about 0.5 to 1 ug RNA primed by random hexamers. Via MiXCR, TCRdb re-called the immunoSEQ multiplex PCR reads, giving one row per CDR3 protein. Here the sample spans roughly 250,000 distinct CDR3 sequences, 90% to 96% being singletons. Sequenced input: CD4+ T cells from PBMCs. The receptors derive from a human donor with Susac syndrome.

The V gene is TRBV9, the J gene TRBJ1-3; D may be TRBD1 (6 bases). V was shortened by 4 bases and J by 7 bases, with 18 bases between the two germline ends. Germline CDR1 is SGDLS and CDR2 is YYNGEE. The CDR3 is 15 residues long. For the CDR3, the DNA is TGTGCCAGCAGCACTACAGGGAGCAAGGTCAACACCATATATTTT. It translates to CASSTTGSKVNTIYF.

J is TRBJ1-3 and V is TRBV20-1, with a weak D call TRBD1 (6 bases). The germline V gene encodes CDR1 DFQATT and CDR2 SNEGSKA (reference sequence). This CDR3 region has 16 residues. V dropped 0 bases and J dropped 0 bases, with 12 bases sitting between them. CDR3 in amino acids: CSARDGGGSSGNTIYF. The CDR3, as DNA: TGCAGTGCTAGAGATGGGGGCGGAAGCTCTGGAAACACCATATATTTT.

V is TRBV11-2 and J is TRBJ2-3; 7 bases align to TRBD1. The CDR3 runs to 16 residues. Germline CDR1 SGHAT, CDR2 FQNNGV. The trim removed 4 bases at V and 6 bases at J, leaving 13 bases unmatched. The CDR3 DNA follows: TGTGCCAGCAGCTCCCCTTGGACAGGATTGATCGATACGCAGTATTTT. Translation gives CASSSPWTGLIDTQYF.

This CDR3 reads CASSLSGRTYEQYF. CDR3 DNA: TGTGCCAGCAGCCTTAGCGGGCGTACCTACGAGCAGTACTTC. This sequence joins TRBV28 and TRBJ2-7; 7 positions match TRBD2. This CDR3 is built from 14 residues. The ends lost 6 bases at V and 2 bases at J; junction bases unmatched: 7. Looked up from germline, CDR1 is MDHEN and CDR2 is SYDVKM. The full variable domain, rest sourced from reference TRBV28 and TRBJ2-7, is DVKVTQSSRYLVKRTGEKVFLECVQDMDHENMFWYRQDPGLGLRLIYFSYDVKMKEKGDIPEGYSVSREKKERFSLILESASTNQTSMYLCASSLSGRTYEQYFGPGTRLTVT.

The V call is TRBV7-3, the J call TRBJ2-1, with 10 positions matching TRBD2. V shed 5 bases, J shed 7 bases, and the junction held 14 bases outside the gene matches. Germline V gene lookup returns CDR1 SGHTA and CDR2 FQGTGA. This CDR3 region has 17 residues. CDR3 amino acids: CASSPLPTSGNWNEQFF. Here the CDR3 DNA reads TGTGCCAGCAGCCCCCTCCCCACTAGCGGGAACTGGAATGAGCAGTTCTTC.

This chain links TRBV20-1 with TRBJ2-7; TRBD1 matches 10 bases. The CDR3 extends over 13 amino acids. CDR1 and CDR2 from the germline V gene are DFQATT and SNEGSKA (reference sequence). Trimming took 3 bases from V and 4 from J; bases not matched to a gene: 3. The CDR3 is CSASWGQGYEQYF. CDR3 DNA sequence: TGCAGTGCTAGCTGGGGACAGGGGTACGAGCAGTACTTC.

In DNA, the CDR3 is TGTGCCTGGAGCCGACAGACCAATCAGCCCCAGCATTTT. Protein: CAWSRQTNQPQHF. This chain connects TRBV30 to TRBJ1-5; perhaps TRBD1 as D (5 bases). CDR1 and CDR2 from the germline V gene are GTSNPN and SVGIG (reference sequence). V dropped 3 bases and J dropped 3 bases, with 9 bases sitting between them. The CDR3 runs to 13 residues.

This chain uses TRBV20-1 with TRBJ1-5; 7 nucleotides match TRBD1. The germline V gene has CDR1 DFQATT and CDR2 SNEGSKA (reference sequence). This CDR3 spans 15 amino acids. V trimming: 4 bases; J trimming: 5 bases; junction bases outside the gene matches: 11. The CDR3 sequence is CSANPQGGGDQPQHF. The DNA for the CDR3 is TGCAGTGCTAACCCTCAGGGGGGGGGTGATCAGCCCCAGCATTTT.

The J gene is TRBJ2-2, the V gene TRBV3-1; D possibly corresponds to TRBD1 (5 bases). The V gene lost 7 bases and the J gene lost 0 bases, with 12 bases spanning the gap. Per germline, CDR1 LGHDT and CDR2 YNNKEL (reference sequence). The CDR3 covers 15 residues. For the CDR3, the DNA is TGTGCCAGCACCAAGGGGCTGCCGAACACCGGGGAGCTGTTTTTT. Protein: CASTKGLPNTGELFF.

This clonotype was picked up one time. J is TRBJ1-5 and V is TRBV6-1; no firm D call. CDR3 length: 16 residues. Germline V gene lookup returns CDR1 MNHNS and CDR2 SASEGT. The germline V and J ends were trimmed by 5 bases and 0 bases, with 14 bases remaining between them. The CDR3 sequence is CASSTEITLSNQPQHF. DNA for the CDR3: TGTGCCAGCAGTACGGAGATTACTCTTAGCAATCAGCCCCAGCATTTT.

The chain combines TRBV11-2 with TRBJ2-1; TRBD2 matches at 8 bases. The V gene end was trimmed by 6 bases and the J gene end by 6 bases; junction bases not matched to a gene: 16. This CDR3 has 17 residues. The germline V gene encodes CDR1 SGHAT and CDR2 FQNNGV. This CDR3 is CASRLRGGTRISNEQFF. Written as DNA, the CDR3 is TGTGCCAGCAGGCTTCGGGGCGGGACTAGAATTTCCAATGAGCAGTTCTTC.

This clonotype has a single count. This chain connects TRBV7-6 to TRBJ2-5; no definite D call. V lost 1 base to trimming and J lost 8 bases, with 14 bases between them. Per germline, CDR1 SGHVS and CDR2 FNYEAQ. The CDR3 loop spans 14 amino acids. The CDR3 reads CASSLEGAERTQYF. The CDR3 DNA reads TGTGCCAGCAGCTTAGAAGGCGCCGAGAGAACCCAGTACTTC.

This chain's CDR3 is CASSVNSGYEQYF. CDR3 in DNA: TGTGCCAGCAGCGTAAACTCCGGCTACGAGCAGTACTTC. The chain recombines TRBV9 with TRBJ2-7; D not certain. CDR1 and CDR2 (germline): SGDLS, YYNGEE. The V end lost 1 base, the J end lost 3 bases, and 8 bases lay between the germline ends. The CDR3 sequence is 13 residues long.

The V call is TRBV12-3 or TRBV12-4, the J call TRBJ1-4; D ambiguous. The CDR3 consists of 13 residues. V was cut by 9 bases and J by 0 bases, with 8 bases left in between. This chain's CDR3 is CASQAATNEKLFF. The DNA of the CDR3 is TGTGCCAGTCAGGCTGCAACTAATGAAAAACTGTTTTTT.

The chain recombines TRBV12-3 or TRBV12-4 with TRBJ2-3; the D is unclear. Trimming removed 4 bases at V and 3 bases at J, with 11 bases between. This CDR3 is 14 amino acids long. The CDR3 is CASSSERQTDTQYF. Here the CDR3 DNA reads TGTGCCAGCAGTTCCGAGCGACAAACAGATACGCAGTATTTT.

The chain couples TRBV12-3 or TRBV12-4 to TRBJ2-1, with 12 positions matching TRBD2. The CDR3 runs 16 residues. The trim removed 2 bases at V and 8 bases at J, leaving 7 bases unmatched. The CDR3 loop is CASSLLAGGLIYEQFF. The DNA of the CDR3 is TGTGCCAGCAGTTTACTAGCGGGAGGGCTTATATATGAGCAGTTCTTC.

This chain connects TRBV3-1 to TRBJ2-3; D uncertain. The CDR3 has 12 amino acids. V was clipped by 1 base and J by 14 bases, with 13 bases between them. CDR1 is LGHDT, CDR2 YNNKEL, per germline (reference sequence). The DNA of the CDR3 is TGTGCCAGCAGCCAAGGGGCAGGAATTTTGTATTTT. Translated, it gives CASSQGAGILYF.

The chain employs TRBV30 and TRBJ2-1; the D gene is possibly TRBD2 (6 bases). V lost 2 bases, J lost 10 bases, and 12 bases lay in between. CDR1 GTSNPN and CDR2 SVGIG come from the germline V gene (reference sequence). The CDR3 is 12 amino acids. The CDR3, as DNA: TGTGCCTGGAGTCGGGATAGCGGCGAGCAGTTCTTC. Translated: CAWSRDSGEQFF. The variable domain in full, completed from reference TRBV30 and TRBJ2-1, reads SQTIHQWPATLVQPVGSPLSLECTVEGTSNPNLYWYRQAAGRGLQLLFYSVGIGQISSEVPQNLSASRPQDRQFILSSKKLLLSDSGFYLCAWSRDSGEQFFGPGTRLTVL.

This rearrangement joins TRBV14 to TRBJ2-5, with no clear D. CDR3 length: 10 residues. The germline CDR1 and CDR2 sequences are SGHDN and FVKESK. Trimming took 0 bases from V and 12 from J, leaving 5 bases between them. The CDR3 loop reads CASSQDRKYF. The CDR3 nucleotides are TGTGCCAGCAGCCAAGATCGAAAGTACTTC.

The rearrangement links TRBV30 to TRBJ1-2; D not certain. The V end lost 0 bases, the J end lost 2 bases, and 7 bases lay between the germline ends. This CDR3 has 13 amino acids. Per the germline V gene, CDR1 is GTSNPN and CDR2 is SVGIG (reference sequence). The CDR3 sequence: CAWSVGRNYGYTF. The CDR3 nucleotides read TGTGCCTGGAGTGTCGGCAGAAACTATGGCTACACCTTC.

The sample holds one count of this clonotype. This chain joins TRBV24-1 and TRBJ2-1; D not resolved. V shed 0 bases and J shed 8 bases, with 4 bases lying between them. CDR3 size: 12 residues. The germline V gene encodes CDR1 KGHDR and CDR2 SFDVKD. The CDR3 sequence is CATSDLTDEQFF. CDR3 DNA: TGTGCCACCAGTGATTTGACCGATGAGCAGTTCTTC.

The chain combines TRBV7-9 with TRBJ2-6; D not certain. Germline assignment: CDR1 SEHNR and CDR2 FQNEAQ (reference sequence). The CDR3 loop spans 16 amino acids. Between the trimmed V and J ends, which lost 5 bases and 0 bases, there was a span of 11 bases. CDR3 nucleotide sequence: TGTGCCAGCAGCCGCGCCCCGGTCTCTGGGGCCAACGTCCTGACTTTC. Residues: CASSRAPVSGANVLTF.

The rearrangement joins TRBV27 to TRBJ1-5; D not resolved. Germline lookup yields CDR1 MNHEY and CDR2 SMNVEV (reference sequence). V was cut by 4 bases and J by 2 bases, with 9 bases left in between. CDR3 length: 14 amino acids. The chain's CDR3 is CASSSSWGNQPQHF. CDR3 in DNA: TGTGCCAGCAGTTCGAGTTGGGGCAATCAGCCCCAGCATTTT.

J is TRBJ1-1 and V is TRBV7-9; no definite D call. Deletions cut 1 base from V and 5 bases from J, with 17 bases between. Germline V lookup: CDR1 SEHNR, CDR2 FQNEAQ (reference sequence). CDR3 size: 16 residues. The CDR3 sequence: CASSLGGGHPRTEAFF. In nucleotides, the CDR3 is TGTGCCAGCAGCTTAGGAGGTGGCCACCCGAGGACTGAAGCTTTCTTT.

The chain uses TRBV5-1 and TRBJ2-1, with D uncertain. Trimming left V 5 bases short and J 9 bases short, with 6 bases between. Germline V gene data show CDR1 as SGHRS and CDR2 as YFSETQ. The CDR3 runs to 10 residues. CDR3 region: CASSGTEQFF. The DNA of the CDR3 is TGCGCCAGCAGTGGCACTGAGCAGTTCTTC.

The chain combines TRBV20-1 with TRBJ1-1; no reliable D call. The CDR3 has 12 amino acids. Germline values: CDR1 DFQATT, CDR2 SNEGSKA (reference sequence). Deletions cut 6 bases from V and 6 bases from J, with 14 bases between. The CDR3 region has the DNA TGCAGTGCCGAGGGAATCCTAGCTGAAGCTTTCTTT. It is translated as CSAEGILAEAFF.

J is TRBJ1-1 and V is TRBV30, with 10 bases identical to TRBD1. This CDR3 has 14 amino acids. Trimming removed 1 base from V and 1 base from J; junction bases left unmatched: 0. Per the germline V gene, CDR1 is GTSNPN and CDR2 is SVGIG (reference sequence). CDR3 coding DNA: TGTGCCTGGAGTGGGGACAGGGGGAACACTGAAGCTTTCTTT. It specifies CAWSGDRGNTEAFF.

This chain's CDR3 is CASSQDGRETSTGELFF. The CDR3 DNA reads TGCGCCAGCAGCCAAGACGGGCGGGAGACCAGCACCGGGGAGCTGTTTTTT. This rearrangement joins TRBV4-1 to TRBJ2-2; 7 bases line up with TRBD2. Germline V gives CDR1 MGHRA, CDR2 YSYEKL. V lost 0 bases to trimming and J lost 4 bases; unmatched junction nucleotides: 8. This CDR3 region has 17 residues.

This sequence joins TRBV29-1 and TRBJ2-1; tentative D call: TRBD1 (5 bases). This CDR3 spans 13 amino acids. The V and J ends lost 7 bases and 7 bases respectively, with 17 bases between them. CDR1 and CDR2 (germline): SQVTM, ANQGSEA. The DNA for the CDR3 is TGCAGCGCCCGGACACCCTTTGGGAATGAGCAGTTCTTC. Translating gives CSARTPFGNEQFF.